This T cell receptor (beta chain) was profiled in a study of shared clonotypes between healthy human individuals (dated by TCRdb to the early 2020s). A note on the overall study: The cohort included a few men and two women between 18 and 49 years of age. For each donor, CD4 naive and CD4 memory were each given three plates, CD8 naive was given two plates, and CD8 memory was given one plate. The study deeply sequenced blood TCR repertoires of 5 or 6 healthy adults to estimate repertoire size and the extent of clonotype sharing between individuals. Libraries were prepared and TCR repertoires were sequenced by different laboratories using diverse techniques, in order to increase sequencing depth and limit assay-specific biases. Each donor's leukapheresis produced roughly between roughly 0.85 and 9.5 billion PBMCs. General conclusions and limits of the study: Because the study included a small number of donors, the genetic and exposure-history diversity represented was limited. Estimated clonotype richness was generally larger for naive than for memory subsets. Sampling was restricted to blood, and TCR repertoires in tissues likely differ from the TCR repertoires found in blood. Based on pairwise subsampling, the degree of clonotype sharing among donors was expected to be affected by sequencing depth. Higher generation probabilities were observed for clonotypes shared by all four sorted-subset donors than for non-shared clonotypes. Across a handful of donors, about 5.2% of naive CD4, around 3.5% of naive CD8, approximately 2.5% of memory CD4, and roughly 0.41% of memory CD8 clonotypes were shared. Incomplete sequencing was indicated by rarefaction of sorted-subset datasets, despite the large sequencing depth.

This clone came up once. The specificity of this receptor is unknown. Base qualities are not recorded, but no much larger clone differs from it by a single base. The donors were healthy, HIV-negative adults who had no recently reported acute infections or vaccinations. All donors were Caucasian adults living in Nashville, Tennessee, USA. Magnetic negative selection was used to enrich CD4+ T cells, after which naive cells were positively selected on CD45RA and the negative fraction became the memory subset. After blood collection by leukapheresis, PBMCs were isolated using Ficoll-Histopaque density gradient centrifugation and then cryopreserved in the vapor phase of liquid nitrogen. Analytical flow cytometry was used to check the purity and quantity of every magnetically sorted T cell population. Genomic DNA was isolated from each sorted fraction and quantified by UV absorbance on a Nanodrop 2000c.

Using the deep immunoSEQ assay, multiplex PCR amplified TCR CDR3 regions from genomic DNA. Extracted genomic DNA from each cell subset was spread evenly across all wells of several immunoSEQ 96-well plates, with each plate serving as a replicate. Each replicate PCR for sorted subsets received around 0.2 ug genomic DNA, equal to roughly 30,000 T cell genomes. The purified libraries were quantified using a Qubit 3.0 fluorometer, sized with a Bioanalyzer 2100, and then quantified again using the KAPA Library Quantification kit. Every immunoSEQ 96-well plate was sequenced on a separate single-read 150-cycle Illumina NextSeq 550 flow cell. Per the authors' processing: The immunoSEQ output contained only junctional sequences without quality scores, so filtering could not match that applied to full-length reads. Sequences were annotated with PyIR, a Python wrapper for IgBLAST v1.9, using IMGT germline references to assign V/J genes and CDR3. Reads were removed for weak V/J assignments (E-value above 1e-6), missing CDR3, stop codons, out-of-frame junctions, or ambiguous translated residues. V3J clonotypes were defined as sequences sharing an identical inferred V gene, J gene, and CDR3 amino acid sequence. Percentage overlap between repertoires was computed as shared unique clonotypes divided by the size of the smaller repertoire. Three approaches were used to assess repertoire richness: RTK rarefaction, the Chao1 estimator, and Recon v2.1 estimates of unobserved clonotypes. OLGA was used to compute generation probabilities for all TCRbeta clonotypes that the gDNA method yielded from four donors. TCRdb holds this immuneACCESS table with in-frame rearrangements only. Some clones are missing; in checked studies, unresolved V genes explain under half, and the rest has no known cause. D and trimming come from the DNA, and the V and J calls and clone size come from that table. This sample has 2 million to 2.5 million clones in its table, and more than 80% of those were observed once. Under 0.45% of the sample is taken by the ten largest.

This clonotype was obtained from a man aged 18 to 30 in good health. Some clones in this sample may be carry-over from other donors' samples. The sample consisted of naive CD4+ T cells from PBMCs. The cell subset or site label on this specimen signifies: CD45RA+ positively selected.

The CDR3 protein: CASSLIKQGPYEQYF. Read as DNA, the sequence is TGTGCCAGCAGTCTCATTAAGCAGGGGCCCTACGAGCAGTACTTC. The sequence is built from TRBV6-5 and TRBJ2-7, with TRBD1 as a weak D call on 6 bases. The CDR1 and CDR2 encoded by the germline V gene are MNHEY and SVGAGI. Between the V and J ends, shortened by 5 bases and 2 bases respectively, the junction contains 16 bases. The CDR3 measures 15 amino acids from cysteine to phenylalanine. The entry retains the CDR3 DNA only, 45 bases that are in frame from base 1.